These 15 T cell receptor beta chains were sequenced from one sample in a study of cytomegalovirus exposure and HLA in healthy donors. Primers included in the PCR were 60 Vbeta and 13 Jbeta primers. Clones were sequenced by immunoSEQ multiplex PCR, and TCRdb holds only the in-frame ones, with some missing. The sample includes about 160,000 clones, about 83% seen only once; the top ten take about 0.9%. The sample comprised PBMCs. These receptor sequences come from a woman in her twenties or thirties in good health and CMV-seronegative.

This chain joins TRBV12-5 and TRBJ2-1, with D possibly matching TRBD1 (5 bases). Germline loops: CDR1 LGHNT, CDR2 FRNRAP. The CDR3 has 13 residues. Trimming shortened V by 4 bases and J by 12 bases, and 16 bases separated the two germline ends. CDR3 loop: CASGSTLDSGQFF. The DNA for the CDR3 is TGTGCTAGTGGTTCAACCCTCGACAGTGGGCAGTTCTTC. Supplemented by reference TRBV12-5 and TRBJ2-1, the full variable domain reads DARVTQTPRHKVTEMGQEVTMRCQPILGHNTVFWYRQTMMQGLELLAYFRNRAPLDDSGMPKDRFSAEMPDATLATLKIQPSEPRDSAVYFCASGSTLDSGQFFGPGTRLTVL.

CDR3 sequence reads: CASSWLAGGQGETQYF. The CDR3 DNA follows: TGTGCCAGCAGCTGGCTAGCGGGGGGGCAAGGAGAGACCCAGTACTTC. The V call is TRBV7-9, the J call TRBJ2-5; 12 bases agree with TRBD2. The germline V gene has CDR1 SEHNR and CDR2 FQNEAQ (reference sequence). The CDR3 is made up of 16 amino acids. V lost 4 bases to trimming and J lost 4 bases; unmatched junction nucleotides: 7.

The V gene is TRBV28, the J gene TRBJ2-2; weak D call: TRBD1 (5 bases). The CDR3 extends over 15 amino acids. With 6 bases removed from V and 4 bases from J, the gap between germline ends came to 15 bases. Germline lookup yields CDR1 MDHEN and CDR2 SYDVKM. CDR3 nucleotide sequence: TGTGCCAGCAGCTGGGGCCCATCGGTCACCGGGGAGCTGTTTTTT. Its protein product is CASSWGPSVTGELFF.

This chain uses TRBV7-2 with TRBJ2-3, with 9 nucleotides matching TRBD1. Germline CDR1 SGHTA, CDR2 FQGNSA. This CDR3 spans 14 amino acids. The J segment lost 7 bases and the V segment lost 2 bases, leaving 4 bases of the junction unmatched. This CDR3 is CASSLSTGGHTQYF. The CDR3 region has the DNA TGTGCCAGCAGCTTATCGACAGGGGGGCATACGCAGTATTTT.

V and J are TRBV6-5 and TRBJ2-4, with D tentatively TRBD2 (7 bases). The CDR3 has 16 residues. Trimming stripped 0 bases from V and 1 base from J, with 10 bases between. Germline V gene data show CDR1 as MNHEY and CDR2 as SVGAGI. The CDR3, as DNA: TGTGCCAGCAGTTACTCGGAGGGGGGGGCCAAAAACATTCAGTACTTC. Translation gives CASSYSEGGAKNIQYF.

V is TRBV7-2 and J is TRBJ2-7, with 10 bases aligning to TRBD1. The CDR3 totals 15 residues. V lost 1 base and J lost 3; bases outside the gene matches: 3. Germline CDR1 is SGHTA and CDR2 is FQGNSA. The CDR3 sequence: CASSLVRDRGYEQYF. As DNA, the CDR3 is TGTGCCAGCAGCTTAGTTAGGGACAGGGGCTACGAGCAGTACTTC.

V and J are TRBV27 and TRBJ2-3, with D unclear. The CDR3 is made up of 13 amino acids. The germline gives CDR1 MNHEY, CDR2 SMNVEV (reference sequence). V dropped 6 bases and J dropped 5 bases, with 12 bases sitting between them. Here the CDR3 reads CASRPDSVDTQYF. The CDR3 DNA reads TGTGCCAGCAGACCCGACTCGGTAGATACGCAGTATTTT.

CDR3 amino acids: CASSLYQGTQETQYF. The CDR3 DNA follows: TGTGCCAGCAGTTTATACCAGGGCACCCAAGAGACCCAGTACTTC. The V call is TRBV28, the J call TRBJ2-5; the D gene is possibly TRBD1 (5 bases). The CDR3 sequence is 15 residues long. From germline, CDR1 is MDHEN and CDR2 SYDVKM. V lost 1 base to trimming and J lost 1 base, with 10 bases between them.

The chain combines TRBV6-6 with TRBJ2-7; D might be TRBD2 (8 bases). The CDR3 runs 15 residues. Germline CDR1 MNHNY, CDR2 SVGAGI (reference sequence). Trimming stripped 6 bases from V and 3 bases from J, with 18 bases between. CDR3: CASRGQSGGSYEQYF. As DNA, the CDR3 is TGTGCCAGCAGGGGACAGAGCGGGGGCAGCTACGAGCAGTACTTC.

In this sample, this clone turned up once. The chain recombines TRBV10-3 with TRBJ2-2, with a weak D call TRBD1 (5 bases). V lost 6 bases and J 3 bases, leaving 20 bases between the germline ends. Germline assignment: CDR1 ENHRY and CDR2 SYGVKD. The CDR3 spans 17 residues. CDR3 sequence (DNA): TGTGCCATCAGCCCCACCCCCAGGGTAGGGGACACCGGGGAGCTGTTTTTT. The encoded protein is CAISPTPRVGDTGELFF.

This clone was picked up one time. The V gene is TRBV7-8, the J gene TRBJ1-2, with 10 bases matching TRBD1. The V segment lost 2 bases and the J segment 2 bases; nucleotides outside the gene matches: 5. Germline V gene sequence: CDR1 SGHVS, CDR2 FQNEAQ. The CDR3 runs 16 residues. This CDR3 reads CASSLNPGQGNYGYTF. In DNA form, the CDR3 reads TGTGCCAGCAGCTTAAACCCGGGACAGGGGAACTATGGCTACACCTTC.

The gene calls are TRBV5-8 and TRBJ1-5; TRBD1 might be the D (5 bases). In germline, CDR1 is SGHTS, CDR2 YDEGEE. The CDR3 runs 14 residues. Deletions cut 4 bases from V and 3 bases from J, with 11 bases between. The CDR3 loop is CASSPGHHNQPQHF. The DNA of the CDR3 is TGTGCCAGCAGCCCCGGACACCACAATCAGCCCCAGCATTTT.

The chain links TRBV30 to TRBJ2-2, with D unresolved. V was pared by 4 bases and J by 3 bases, with 6 bases between. CDR3 length: 12 amino acids. CDR1 and CDR2 (germline): GTSNPN, SVGIG (reference sequence). CDR3 nucleotides: TGTGCCTGGAACGGTTACACCGGGGAGCTGTTTTTT. Translated: CAWNGYTGELFF.

The J gene is TRBJ1-4, the V gene TRBV10-1; the D gene is possibly TRBD1 (5 bases). The V gene's germline CDR1 is WNHNN and CDR2 SYGVQD (reference sequence). V was cut by 8 bases and J by 8 bases, with 15 bases left in between. The CDR3 totals 13 residues. The CDR3 sequence: CASQGQGGEKLFF. CDR3 DNA: TGCGCCAGCCAGGGCCAGGGTGGGGAAAAACTGTTTTTT.

This clone was seen a handful of times. The gene calls are TRBV27 and TRBJ2-1, with 7 nucleotides matching TRBD2. With 5 bases clipped from V and 5 bases from J, the junction kept 6 bases outside the gene matches. Germline values: CDR1 MNHEY, CDR2 SMNVEV (reference sequence). The CDR3 is made up of 14 amino acids. The CDR3 loop is CASSPGTTDNEQFF. CDR3 DNA sequence: TGTGCCAGCAGTCCAGGGACTACGGACAATGAGCAGTTCTTC.